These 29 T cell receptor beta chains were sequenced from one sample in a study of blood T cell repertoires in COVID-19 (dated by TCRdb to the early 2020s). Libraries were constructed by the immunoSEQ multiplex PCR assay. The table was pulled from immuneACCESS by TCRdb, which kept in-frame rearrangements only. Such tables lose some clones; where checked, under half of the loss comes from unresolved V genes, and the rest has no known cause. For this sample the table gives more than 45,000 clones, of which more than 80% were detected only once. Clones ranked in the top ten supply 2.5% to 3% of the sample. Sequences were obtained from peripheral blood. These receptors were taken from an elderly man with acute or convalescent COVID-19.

CDR3 nucleotides: TGTGCCAGCTCATTCAAACAGGGCACGGGCTACACCTTC. Translation: CASSFKQGTGYTF. The chain has TRBV18 and TRBJ1-2, with D perhaps matching TRBD1 (6 bases). Germline V gene data show CDR1 as KGHSH and CDR2 as LQKENI. V lost 5 bases to trimming and J lost 8 bases, with 15 bases between them. CDR3 length: 13 amino acids.

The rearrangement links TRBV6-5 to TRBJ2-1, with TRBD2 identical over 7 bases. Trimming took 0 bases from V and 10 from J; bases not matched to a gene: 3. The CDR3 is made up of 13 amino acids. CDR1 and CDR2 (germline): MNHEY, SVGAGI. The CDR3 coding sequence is TGTGCCAGCAGTTACTCGGGAGCGGGGGAGCAGTTCTTC. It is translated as CASSYSGAGEQFF.

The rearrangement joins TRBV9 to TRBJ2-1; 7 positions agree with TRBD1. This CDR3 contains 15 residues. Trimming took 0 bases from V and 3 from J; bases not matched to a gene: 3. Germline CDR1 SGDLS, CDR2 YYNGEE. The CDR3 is CASSVEGDSYNEQFF. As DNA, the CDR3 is TGTGCCAGCAGCGTAGAGGGGGACAGCTACAATGAGCAGTTCTTC.

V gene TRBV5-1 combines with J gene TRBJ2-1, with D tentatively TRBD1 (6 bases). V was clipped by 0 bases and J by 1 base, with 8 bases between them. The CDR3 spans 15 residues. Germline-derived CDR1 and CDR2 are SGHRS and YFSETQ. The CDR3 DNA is TGCGCCAGCAGCTTGGCAGGACAGTCCTACAATGAGCAGTTCTTC. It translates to CASSLAGQSYNEQFF.

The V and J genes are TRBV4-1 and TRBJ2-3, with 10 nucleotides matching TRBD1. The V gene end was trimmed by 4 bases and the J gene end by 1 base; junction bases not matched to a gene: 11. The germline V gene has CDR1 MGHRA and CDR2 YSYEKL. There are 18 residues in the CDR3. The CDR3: CASSLGFTGTGGTDTQYF. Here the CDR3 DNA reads TGCGCCAGCAGCCTCGGATTCACCGGGACAGGGGGCACAGATACGCAGTATTTT.

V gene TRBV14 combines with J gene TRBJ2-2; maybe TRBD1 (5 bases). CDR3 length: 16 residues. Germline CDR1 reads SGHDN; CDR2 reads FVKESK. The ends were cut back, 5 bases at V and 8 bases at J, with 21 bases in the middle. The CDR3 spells CASSTLTNSGPGELFF. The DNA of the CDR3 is TGTGCCAGCAGCACTTTGACAAACTCAGGGCCTGGGGAGCTGTTTTTT.

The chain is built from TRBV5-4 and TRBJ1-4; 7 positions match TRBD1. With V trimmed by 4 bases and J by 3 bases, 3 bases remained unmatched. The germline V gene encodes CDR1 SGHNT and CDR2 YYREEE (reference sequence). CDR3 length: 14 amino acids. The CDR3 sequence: CASSTRGANEKLFF. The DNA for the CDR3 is TGTGCCAGCAGCACCAGGGGGGCTAATGAAAAACTGTTTTTT.

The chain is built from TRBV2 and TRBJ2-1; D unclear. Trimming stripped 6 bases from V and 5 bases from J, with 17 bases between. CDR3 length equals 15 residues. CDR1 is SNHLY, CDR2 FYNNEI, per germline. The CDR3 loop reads CASSAIRDGDNEQFF. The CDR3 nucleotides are TGTGCCAGCAGCGCCATTAGAGACGGAGACAATGAGCAGTTCTTC.

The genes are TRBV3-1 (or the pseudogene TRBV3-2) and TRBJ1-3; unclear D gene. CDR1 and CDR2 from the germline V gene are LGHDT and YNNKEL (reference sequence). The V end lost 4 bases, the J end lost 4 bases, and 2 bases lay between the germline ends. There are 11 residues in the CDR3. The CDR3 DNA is TGTGCCAGCAGCCTAGGAAACACCATATATTTT. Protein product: CASSLGNTIYF.

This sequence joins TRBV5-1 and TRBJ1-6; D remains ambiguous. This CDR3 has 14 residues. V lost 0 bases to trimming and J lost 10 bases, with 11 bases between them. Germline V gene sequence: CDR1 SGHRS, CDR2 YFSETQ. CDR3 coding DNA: TGCGCCAGCAGCTTGGGCCCCGAGGAGTCACCCCTCCACTTT. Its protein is CASSLGPEESPLHF.

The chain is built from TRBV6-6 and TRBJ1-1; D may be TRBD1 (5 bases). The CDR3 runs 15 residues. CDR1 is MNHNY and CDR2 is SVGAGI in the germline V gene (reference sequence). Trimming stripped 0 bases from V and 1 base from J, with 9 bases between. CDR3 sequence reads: CASSYSGGANTEAFF. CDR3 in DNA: TGTGCCAGCAGTTACTCCGGGGGTGCGAACACTGAAGCTTTCTTT.

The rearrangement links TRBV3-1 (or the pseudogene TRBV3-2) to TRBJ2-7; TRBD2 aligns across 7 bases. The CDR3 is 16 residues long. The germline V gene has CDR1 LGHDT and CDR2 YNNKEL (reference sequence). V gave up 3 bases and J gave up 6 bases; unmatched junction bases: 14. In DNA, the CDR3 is TGTGCCAGCAGCCAGCGGGCCGGGGGGAGTTTGAGCGAGCAGTACTTC. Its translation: CASSQRAGGSLSEQYF.

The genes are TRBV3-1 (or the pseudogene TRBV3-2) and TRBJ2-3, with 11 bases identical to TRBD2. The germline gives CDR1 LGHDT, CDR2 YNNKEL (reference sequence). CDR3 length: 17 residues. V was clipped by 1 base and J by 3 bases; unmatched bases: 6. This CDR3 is CASSQGIAGGPTDTQYF. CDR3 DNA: TGTGCCAGCAGCCAAGGAATAGCGGGGGGGCCAACAGATACGCAGTATTTT.

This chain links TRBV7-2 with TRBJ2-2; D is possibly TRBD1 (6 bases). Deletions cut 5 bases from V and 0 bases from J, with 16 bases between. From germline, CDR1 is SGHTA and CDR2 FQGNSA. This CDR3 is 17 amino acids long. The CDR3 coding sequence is TGTGCCAGCAGCCCGGGCCTTGGGGGCGCGAACACCGGGGAGCTGTTTTTT. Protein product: CASSPGLGGANTGELFF. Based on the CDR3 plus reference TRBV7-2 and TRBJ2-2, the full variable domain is GAGVSQSPSNKVTEKGKDVELRCDPISGHTALYWYRQSLGQGLEFLIYFQGNSAPDKSGLPSDRFSAERTGGSVSTLTIQRTQQEDSAVYLCASSPGLGGANTGELFFGEGSRLTVL.

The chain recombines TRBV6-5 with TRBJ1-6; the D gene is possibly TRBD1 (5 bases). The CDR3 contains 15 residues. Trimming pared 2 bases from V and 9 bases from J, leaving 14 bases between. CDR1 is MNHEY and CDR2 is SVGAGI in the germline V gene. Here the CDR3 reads CASSYVAGSFSPLHF. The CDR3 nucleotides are TGTGCCAGCAGTTACGTGGCAGGGTCATTTTCACCCCTCCACTTT.

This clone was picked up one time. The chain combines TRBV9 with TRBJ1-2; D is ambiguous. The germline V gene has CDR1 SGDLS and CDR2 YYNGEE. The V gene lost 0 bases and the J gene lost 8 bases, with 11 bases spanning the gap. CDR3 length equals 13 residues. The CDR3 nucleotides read TGTGCCAGCAGCGTAGATTCAGGCCAGGGCTACACCTTC. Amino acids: CASSVDSGQGYTF.

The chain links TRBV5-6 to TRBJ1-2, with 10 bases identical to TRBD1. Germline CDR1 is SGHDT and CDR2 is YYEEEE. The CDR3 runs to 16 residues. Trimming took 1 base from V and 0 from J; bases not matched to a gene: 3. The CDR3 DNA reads TGTGCCAGCAGCTTGTTTGGACAGGGGGCTAACTATGGCTACACCTTC. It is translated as CASSLFGQGANYGYTF.

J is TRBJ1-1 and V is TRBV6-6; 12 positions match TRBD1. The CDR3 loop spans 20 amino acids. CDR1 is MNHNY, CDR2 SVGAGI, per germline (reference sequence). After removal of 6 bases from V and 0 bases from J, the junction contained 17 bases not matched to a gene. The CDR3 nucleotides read TGTGCCAGCAGCCGTCCCGGGACAGGGGGCTATATCTTAATGAACACTGAAGCTTTCTTT. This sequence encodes CASSRPGTGGYILMNTEAFF.

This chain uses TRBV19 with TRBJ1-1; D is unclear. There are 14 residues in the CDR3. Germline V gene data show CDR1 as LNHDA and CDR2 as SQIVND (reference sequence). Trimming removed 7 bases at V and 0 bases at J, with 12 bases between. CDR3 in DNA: TGTGCCAGTACCCCCGGAGGGTTGAACACTGAAGCTTTCTTT. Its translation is CASTPGGLNTEAFF.

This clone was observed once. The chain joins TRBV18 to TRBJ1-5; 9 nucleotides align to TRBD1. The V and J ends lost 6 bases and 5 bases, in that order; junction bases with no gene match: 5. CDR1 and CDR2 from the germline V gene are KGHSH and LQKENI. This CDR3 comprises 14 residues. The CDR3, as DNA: TGTGCCAGCTCTCGACGGGACAGGGATCAGCCCCAGCATTTT. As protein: CASSRRDRDQPQHF.

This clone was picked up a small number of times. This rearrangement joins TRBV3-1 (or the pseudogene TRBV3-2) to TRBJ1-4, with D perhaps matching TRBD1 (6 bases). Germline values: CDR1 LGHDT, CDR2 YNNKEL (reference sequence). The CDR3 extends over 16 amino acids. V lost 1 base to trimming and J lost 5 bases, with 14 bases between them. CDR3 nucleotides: TGTGCCAGCAGCCAAGTCACAGGGTTTGTCAATGAAAAACTGTTTTTT. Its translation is CASSQVTGFVNEKLFF.

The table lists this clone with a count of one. The CDR3 region is CASSPPTGANTEAFF. For the CDR3, the DNA is TGTGCCAGCAGCCCCCCGACAGGGGCGAACACTGAAGCTTTCTTT. The V gene is TRBV7-6, the J gene TRBJ1-1, with 8 bases lining up with TRBD1. V dropped 5 bases and J dropped 1; count of bases not matched to a gene: 6. Germline CDR1 SGHVS, CDR2 FNYEAQ. The CDR3 is made up of 15 amino acids.

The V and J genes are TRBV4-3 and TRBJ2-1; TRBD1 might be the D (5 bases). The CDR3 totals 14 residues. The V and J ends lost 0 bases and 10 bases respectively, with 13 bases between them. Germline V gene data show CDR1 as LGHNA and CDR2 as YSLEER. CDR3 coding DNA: TGCGCCAGCAGCCAAGATCGAAGGGGCAGAGAGCAGTTCTTC. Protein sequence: CASSQDRRGREQFF.

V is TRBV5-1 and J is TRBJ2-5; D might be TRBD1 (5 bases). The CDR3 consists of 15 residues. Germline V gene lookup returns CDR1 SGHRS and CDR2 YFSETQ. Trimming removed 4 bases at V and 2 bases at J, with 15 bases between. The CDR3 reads CASSTQPTEQETQYF. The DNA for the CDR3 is TGCGCCAGCAGCACCCAGCCGACAGAGCAAGAGACCCAGTACTTC.

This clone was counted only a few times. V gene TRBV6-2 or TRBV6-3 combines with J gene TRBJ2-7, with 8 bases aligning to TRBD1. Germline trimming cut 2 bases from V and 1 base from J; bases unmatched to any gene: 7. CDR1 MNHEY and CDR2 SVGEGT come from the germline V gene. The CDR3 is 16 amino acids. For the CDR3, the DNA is TGTGCCAGCAGTTACCCCCCGGGACAGGCATCCTACGAGCAGTACTTC. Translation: CASSYPPGQASYEQYF.

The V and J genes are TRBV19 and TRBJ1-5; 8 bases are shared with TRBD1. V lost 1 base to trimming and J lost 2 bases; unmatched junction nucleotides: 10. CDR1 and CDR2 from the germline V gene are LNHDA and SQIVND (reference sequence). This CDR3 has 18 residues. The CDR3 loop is CASSIGGGGTGGNQPQHF. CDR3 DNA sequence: TGTGCCAGTAGTATAGGAGGAGGAGGGACAGGCGGCAATCAGCCCCAGCATTTT.

The CDR3 nucleotides read TGTGCCAGCAGTCCGGACAGGGGTAACACCGGGGAGCTGTTTTTT. Its protein product is CASSPDRGNTGELFF. The chain has TRBV6-4 and TRBJ2-2, with 9 bases matching TRBD1. Losses at the gene ends were 5 bases for V and 2 bases for J; bases not matched to a gene: 3. The CDR3 loop spans 15 amino acids. The germline V gene has CDR1 MRHNA and CDR2 SNTAGT.

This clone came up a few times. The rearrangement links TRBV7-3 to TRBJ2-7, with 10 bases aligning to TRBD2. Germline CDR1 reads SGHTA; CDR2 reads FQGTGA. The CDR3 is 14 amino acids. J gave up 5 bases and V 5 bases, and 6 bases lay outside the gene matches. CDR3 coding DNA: TGTGCCAGCAGCCGTAGCGGGGGGCAGAACGAGCAGTACTTC. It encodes CASSRSGGQNEQYF. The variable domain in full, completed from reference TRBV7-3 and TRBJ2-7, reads GAGVSQTPSNKVTEKGKYVELRCDPISGHTALYWYRQSLGQGPEFLIYFQGTGAADDSGLPNDRFFAVRPEGSVSTLKIQRTERGDSAVYLCASSRSGGQNEQYFGPGTRLTVT.

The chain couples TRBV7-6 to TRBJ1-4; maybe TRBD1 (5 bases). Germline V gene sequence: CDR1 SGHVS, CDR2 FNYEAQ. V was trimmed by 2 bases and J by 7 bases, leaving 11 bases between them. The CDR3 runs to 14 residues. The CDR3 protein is CASSLTGETEKLFF. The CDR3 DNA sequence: TGTGCCAGCAGCTTAACGGGGGAAACTGAAAAACTGTTTTTT.